The following is a T cell receptor (beta chain) sequence with its context. There are 14 residues in the CDR3. V was trimmed by 1 base and J by 4 bases, leaving 10 bases between them. Germline values: CDR1 MGHRA, CDR2 YSYEKL. This entry comes from a study of blood T cell repertoires in COVID-19. Study background: Italy, Spain and the United States were the sources of the convalescent and acute COVID-19 samples. T cells, B-cell-depleted T cells, or PBMCs provided the cDNA or gDNA that served as material.

Authors' data handling: From reference gene primer amplification, estimates of nucleated cell counts were derived. The data were produced by immunoSEQ multiplex PCR, yet TCRdb's version contains in-frame clones alone and is incomplete. The D gene and trimming were derived from the DNA, and the V and J assignments and clone size from that table. The table lists 270,000 or so clones, 75% to 90% of them singletons, with approximately 9% in the top ten. Sequenced sample: peripheral blood. The clonotype was recovered from a human donor in a cohort sampled during active COVID-19. This chain connects TRBV4-1 to TRBJ1-1; no clear D gene. The CDR3 sequence: CASSQATGGTEAFF. The CDR3 DNA is TGCGCCAGCAGCCAAGCAACCGGTGGCACTGAAGCTTTCTTT.